The rows below give T cell receptor beta chains drawn from one sample of a study of long-term antiretroviral therapy in people with HIV. Sequencing was performed with immunoSEQ multiplex PCR; in TCRdb, only in-frame clones are kept and a portion is missing. The sample contains about 27,000 clones, roughly 80% of which appear only once. The specimen comprised unsorted PBMCs, sampled 3 years after starting antiretroviral therapy. The source is a man aged 40-49 years with HIV. Each CDR3 is given with its conserved first and last residue.

v_gene: TRBV10-1; CDR3aa: CASSEGSANTGELFF
v_gene: TRBV5-1; CDR3aa: CASSLGRGRGDTQYF
v_gene: TRBV15; CDR3aa: CATSRRARGYEQYF
v_gene: TRBV25-1; CDR3aa: CASTTGGTYNSPLHF
v_gene: TRBV6-5; CDR3aa: CASSYSADYGYTF
v_gene: TRBV7-9; CDR3aa: CASSFGGNTEAFF
v_gene: TRBV2; CDR3aa: CASLRTGDSGANVLTF
v_gene: TRBV28; CDR3aa: CASTRTSQETQYF
v_gene: TRBV10-3; CDR3aa: CAISESSGEQFF
v_gene: TRBV6-5; CDR3aa: CASSYEGLGLYTF
v_gene: TRBV9; CDR3aa: CASSVMMGDSPLHF
v_gene: TRBV7-9; CDR3aa: CASSPGTDKGGELFF
v_gene: TRBV5-4; CDR3aa: CASRQGVVSPLHF
v_gene: TRBV7-8; CDR3aa: CASSVTGGNSGANVLTF
v_gene: TRBV28; CDR3aa: CASSPVSGGDNNEQFF
v_gene: TRBV18; CDR3aa: CASSPPGTYEQYF
v_gene: TRBV7-9; CDR3aa: CASSLDSGGGPQFF
v_gene: TRBV9; CDR3aa: CASSVGPLYEQYF
v_gene: TRBV19; CDR3aa: CASSIGNGGPILNTEAFF
v_gene: TRBV6-5; CDR3aa: CASSLGEAYGYTF
v_gene: TRBV6-5; CDR3aa: CASSYTALGEQFF
v_gene: TRBV7-9; CDR3aa: CASSLEQHSGANVLTF
v_gene: TRBV5-6; CDR3aa: CASSLTGPSYEQYF
v_gene: TRBV29-1; CDR3aa: CSVEGIQTGDYGYTF
v_gene: TRBV6-5; CDR3aa: CASISVPGGYTF
v_gene: TRBV28; CDR3aa: CASSLSGSGQPQHF